This entry concerns a single T cell receptor beta chain. What it binds is not known. Healthy bone marrow donors supplied every sample. Primers included in the PCR were 60 Vbeta and 13 Jbeta primers. Measured with immunoSEQ multiplex PCR; TCRdb has only the in-frame clones, and not every one. The data show fewer than 150,000 clones, and the top ten clones hold less than 4.5%. The data were taken from a study of cytomegalovirus exposure and HLA in healthy donors. Study conclusions and caveats: A later analysis reportedly found that, within productive TCRs, an Asian-associated ancestry cluster had fewer N-insertions than the mean observed across the approximately 700 donors. An analysis that was carried out later associated 15,000 to 20,000 TCR beta sequences with HLA alleles at 0.05 false discovery rate. The authors later found TCR association rates varying by HLA locus, with DRB1 most and HLA-C fewest.

CDR1 and CDR2 (germline): SEHNR, FQNEAQ (reference sequence). J gave up 1 base and V 5 bases, and 4 bases lay outside the gene matches. The CDR3 covers 15 residues. The receptor comes from a man between 18 and 35 years old in good health and CMV-seronegative. The gene calls are TRBV7-9 and TRBJ2-2, with 7 bases aligning to TRBD1. Sequenced sample: PBMCs. The CDR3 DNA follows: TGTGCCAGCAGCCACAGGGGCCAGAACACCGGGGAGCTGTTTTTT. Translating it yields CASSHRGQNTGELFF.